This T cell receptor (beta chain) came from a study of cytomegalovirus exposure and HLA in healthy donors. The data were produced by immunoSEQ multiplex PCR, yet TCRdb's version contains in-frame clones alone and is incomplete. The sample yields about 160,000 clones, nearly 90% seen once. Germline V gene lookup returns CDR1 LNHDA and CDR2 SQIVND (reference sequence). The germline V and J ends were trimmed by 10 bases and 0 bases, with 15 bases remaining between them. CDR3 length equals 15 residues. The source material was PBMCs. This sequence originates from a man aged 18 to 29 in good health and CMV-seropositive. V is TRBV19 and J is TRBJ1-4, with D perhaps matching TRBD1 (5 bases). The CDR3 loop is CATSRGVTTNEKLFF. In DNA, the CDR3 is TGTGCCACCAGTCGGGGGGTCACAACTAATGAAAAACTGTTTTTT.